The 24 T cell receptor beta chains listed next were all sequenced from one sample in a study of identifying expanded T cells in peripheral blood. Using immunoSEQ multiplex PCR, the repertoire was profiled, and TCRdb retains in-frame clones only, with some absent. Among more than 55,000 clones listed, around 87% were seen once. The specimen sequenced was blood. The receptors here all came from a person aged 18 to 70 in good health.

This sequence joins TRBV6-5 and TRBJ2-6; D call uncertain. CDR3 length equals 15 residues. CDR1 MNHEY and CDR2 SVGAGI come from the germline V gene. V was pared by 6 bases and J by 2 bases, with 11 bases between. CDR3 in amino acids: CASSSGWAGANVLTF. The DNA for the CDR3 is TGTGCCAGCAGCTCCGGCTGGGCTGGGGCCAACGTCCTGACTTTC.

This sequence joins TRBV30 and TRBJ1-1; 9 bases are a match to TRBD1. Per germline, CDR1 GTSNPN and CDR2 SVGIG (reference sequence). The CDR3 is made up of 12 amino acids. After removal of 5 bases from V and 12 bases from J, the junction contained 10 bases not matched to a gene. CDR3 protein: CAWELLTGGTFF. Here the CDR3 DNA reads TGTGCCTGGGAACTCCTGACAGGGGGGACTTTCTTT.

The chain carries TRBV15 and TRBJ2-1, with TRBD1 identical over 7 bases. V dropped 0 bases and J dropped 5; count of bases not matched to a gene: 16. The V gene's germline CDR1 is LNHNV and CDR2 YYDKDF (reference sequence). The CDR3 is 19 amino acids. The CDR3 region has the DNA TGTGCCACCAGCAGAGATCTGACAGGGACCACGTCGGCGGACAATGAGCAGTTCTTC. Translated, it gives CATSRDLTGTTSADNEQFF.

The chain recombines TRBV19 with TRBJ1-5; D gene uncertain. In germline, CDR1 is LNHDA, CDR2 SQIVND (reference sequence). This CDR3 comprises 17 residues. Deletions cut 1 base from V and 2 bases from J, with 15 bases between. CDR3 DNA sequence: TGTGCCAGTAGTATAGTTTCTCGGGGAAAGGGCAATCAGCCCCAGCATTTT. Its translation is CASSIVSRGKGNQPQHF. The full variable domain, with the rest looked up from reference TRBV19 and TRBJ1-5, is DGGITQSPKYLFRKEGQNVTLSCEQNLNHDAMYWYRQDPGQGLRLIYYSQIVNDFQKGDIAEGYSVSREKKESFPLTVTSAQKNPTAFYLCASSIVSRGKGNQPQHFGDGTRLSIL.

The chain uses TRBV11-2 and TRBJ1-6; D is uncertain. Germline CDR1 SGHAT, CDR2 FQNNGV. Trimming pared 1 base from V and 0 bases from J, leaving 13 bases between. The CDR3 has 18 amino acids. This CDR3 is CASSLVSPLSSYNSPLHF. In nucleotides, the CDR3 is TGTGCCAGCAGCTTAGTTAGCCCTCTAAGCTCCTATAATTCACCCCTCCACTTT.

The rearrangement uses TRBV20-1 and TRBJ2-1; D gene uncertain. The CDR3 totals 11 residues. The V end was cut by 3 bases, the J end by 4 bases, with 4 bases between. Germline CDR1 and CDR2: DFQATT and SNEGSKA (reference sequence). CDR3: CSASQYNEQFF. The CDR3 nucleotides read TGCAGTGCTAGTCAATACAATGAGCAGTTCTTC.

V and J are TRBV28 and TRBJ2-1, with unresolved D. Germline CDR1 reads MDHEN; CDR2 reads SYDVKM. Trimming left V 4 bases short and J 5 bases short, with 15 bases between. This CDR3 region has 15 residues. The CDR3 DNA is TGTGCCAGCAGTTCCTTGTCCGACCTAAACAATGAGCAGTTCTTC. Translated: CASSSLSDLNNEQFF.

The CDR3 bases are TGCGCCAGCAGTCTGACAGTCGGGAACACCGGGGAGCTGTTTTTT. It is translated as CASSLTVGNTGELFF. The genes are TRBV5-1 and TRBJ2-2; TRBD1 is a possible D gene (5 bases). Germline CDR1 reads SGHRS; CDR2 reads YFSETQ. The CDR3 runs to 15 residues. Trimming removed 5 bases at V and 1 base at J, with 12 bases between. Full variable domain (missing parts from reference TRBV5-1 and TRBJ2-2): KAGVTQTPRYLIKTRGQQVTLSCSPISGHRSVSWYQQTPGQGLQFLFEYFSETQRNKGNFPGRFSGRQFSNSRSEMNVSTLELGDSALYLCASSLTVGNTGELFFGEGSRLTVL.

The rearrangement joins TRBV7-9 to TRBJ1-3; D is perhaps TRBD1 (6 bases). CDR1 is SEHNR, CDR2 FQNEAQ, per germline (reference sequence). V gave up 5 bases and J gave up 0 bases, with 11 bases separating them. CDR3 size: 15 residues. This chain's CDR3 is CASSPGTSSGNTIYF. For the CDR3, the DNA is TGTGCCAGCAGCCCGGGGACATCCTCTGGAAACACCATATATTTT.

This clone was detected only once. The CDR3 region is CASSLQGAYEQYF. The DNA for the CDR3 is TGTGCCAGCAGCTTACAGGGGGCCTACGAGCAGTACTTC. The chain joins TRBV5-5 to TRBJ2-7; 8 bases fit TRBD1. The trim removed 2 bases at V and 2 bases at J, leaving 0 bases unmatched. This CDR3 contains 13 residues. Germline V gene data show CDR1 as SGHKS and CDR2 as YYEKEE (reference sequence).

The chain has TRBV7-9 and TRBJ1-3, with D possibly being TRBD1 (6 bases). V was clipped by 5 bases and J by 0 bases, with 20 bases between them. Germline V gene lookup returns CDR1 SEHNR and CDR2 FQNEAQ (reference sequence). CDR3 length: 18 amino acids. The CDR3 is CASSLYQGHPSSGNTIYF. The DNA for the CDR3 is TGTGCCAGCAGCCTCTATCAGGGACACCCGAGCTCTGGAAACACCATATATTTT.

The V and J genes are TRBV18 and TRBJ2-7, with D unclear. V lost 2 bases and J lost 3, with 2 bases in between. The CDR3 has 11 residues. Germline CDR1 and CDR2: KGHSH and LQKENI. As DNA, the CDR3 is TGTGCCAGCTCACCAAACTACGAGCAGTACTTC. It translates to CASSPNYEQYF.

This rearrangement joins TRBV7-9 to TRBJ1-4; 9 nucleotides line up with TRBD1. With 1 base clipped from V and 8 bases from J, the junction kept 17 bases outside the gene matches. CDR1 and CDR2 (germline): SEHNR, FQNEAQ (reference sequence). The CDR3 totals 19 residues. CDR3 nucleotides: TGTGCCAGCAGCTTAGGTAGAGGAGCAAGCTGGACAGGGGAAGAAAAACTGTTTTTT. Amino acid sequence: CASSLGRGASWTGEEKLFF.

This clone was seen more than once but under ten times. The CDR3 DNA reads TGTGCCAGCAGTTTGGGGGGACTGAGTAATTCACCCCTCCACTTT. Translating it yields CASSLGGLSNSPLHF. V usage is TRBV27 and J usage is TRBJ1-6; TRBD1 might be the D (5 bases). Germline V gene data show CDR1 as MNHEY and CDR2 as SMNVEV (reference sequence). The length of the CDR3 is 15 residues. Trimming cost V 3 bases and J 6 bases, with 12 bases left between them.

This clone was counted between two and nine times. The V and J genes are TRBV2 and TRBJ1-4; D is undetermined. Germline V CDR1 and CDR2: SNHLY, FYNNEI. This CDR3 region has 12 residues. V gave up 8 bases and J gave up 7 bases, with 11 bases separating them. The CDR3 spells CASRKAGEKLFF. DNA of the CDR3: TGTGCCAGCCGTAAGGCGGGTGAAAAACTGTTTTTT.

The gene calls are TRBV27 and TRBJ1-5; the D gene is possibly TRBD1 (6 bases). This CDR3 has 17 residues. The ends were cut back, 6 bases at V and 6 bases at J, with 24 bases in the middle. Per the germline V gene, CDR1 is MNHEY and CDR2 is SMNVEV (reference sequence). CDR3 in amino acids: CASSPTGGLSISQPQHF. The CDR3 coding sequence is TGTGCCAGCAGCCCTACCGGGGGGCTCTCGATAAGTCAGCCCCAGCATTTT.

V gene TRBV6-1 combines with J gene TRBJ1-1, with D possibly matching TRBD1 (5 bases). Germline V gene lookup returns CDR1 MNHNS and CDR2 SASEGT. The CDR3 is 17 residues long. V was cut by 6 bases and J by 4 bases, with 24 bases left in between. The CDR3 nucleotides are TGTGCCAGCAGCGAAAATCTCTGGGGGGTAGTTGGCACTGAAGCTTTCTTT. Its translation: CASSENLWGVVGTEAFF.

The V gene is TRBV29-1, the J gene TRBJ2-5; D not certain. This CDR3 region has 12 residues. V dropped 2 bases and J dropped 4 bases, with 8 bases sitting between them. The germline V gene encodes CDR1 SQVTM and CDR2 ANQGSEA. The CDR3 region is CSVESLGETQYF. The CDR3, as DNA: TGCAGCGTTGAATCCCTTGGAGAGACCCAGTACTTC. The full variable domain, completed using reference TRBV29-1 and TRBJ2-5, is SAVISQKPSRDICQRGTSLTIQCQVDSQVTMMFWYRQQPGQSLTLIATANQGSEATYESGFVIDKFPISRPNLTFSTLTVSNMSPEDSSIYLCSVESLGETQYFGPGTRLLVL.

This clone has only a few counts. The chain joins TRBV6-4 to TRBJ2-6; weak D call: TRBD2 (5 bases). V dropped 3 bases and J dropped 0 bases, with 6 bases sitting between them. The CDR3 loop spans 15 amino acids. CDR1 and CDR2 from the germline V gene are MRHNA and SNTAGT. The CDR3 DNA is TGTGCCAGCAGTGAGGAGGACTCTGGGGCCAACGTCCTGACTTTC. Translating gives CASSEEDSGANVLTF.

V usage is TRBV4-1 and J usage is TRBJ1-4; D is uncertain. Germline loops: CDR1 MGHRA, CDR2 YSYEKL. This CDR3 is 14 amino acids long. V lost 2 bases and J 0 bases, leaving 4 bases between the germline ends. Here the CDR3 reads CASSQFTTNEKLFF. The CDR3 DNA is TGCGCCAGCAGCCAATTTACAACTAATGAAAAACTGTTTTTT.

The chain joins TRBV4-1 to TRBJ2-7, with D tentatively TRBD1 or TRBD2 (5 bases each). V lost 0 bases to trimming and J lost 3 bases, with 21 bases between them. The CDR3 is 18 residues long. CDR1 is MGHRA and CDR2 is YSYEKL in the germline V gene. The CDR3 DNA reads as TGCGCCAGCAGCCAAGATCTTCGGGACCGTGGGTACCGCTACGAGCAGTACTTC. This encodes CASSQDLRDRGYRYEQYF.

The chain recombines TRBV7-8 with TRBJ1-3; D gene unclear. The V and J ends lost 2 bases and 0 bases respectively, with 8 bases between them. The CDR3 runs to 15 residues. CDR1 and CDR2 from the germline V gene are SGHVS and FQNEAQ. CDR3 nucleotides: TGTGCCAGCAGCTTAAGAAGAAGCTCTGGAAACACCATATATTTT. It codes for CASSLRRSSGNTIYF.

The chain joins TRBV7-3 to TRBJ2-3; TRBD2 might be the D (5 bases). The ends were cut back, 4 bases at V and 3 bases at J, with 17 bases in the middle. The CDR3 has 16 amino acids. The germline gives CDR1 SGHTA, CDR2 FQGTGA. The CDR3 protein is CASSSGLHGLTDTQYF. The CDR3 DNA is TGTGCCAGCAGCTCCGGACTTCACGGGTTGACAGATACGCAGTATTTT.

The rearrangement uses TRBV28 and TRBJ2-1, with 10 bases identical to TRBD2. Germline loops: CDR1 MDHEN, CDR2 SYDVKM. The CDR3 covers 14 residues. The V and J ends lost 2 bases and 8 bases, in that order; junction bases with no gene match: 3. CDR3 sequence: CASSLSGGADEQFF. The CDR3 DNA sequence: TGTGCCAGCAGTTTAAGCGGGGGGGCAGATGAGCAGTTCTTC.